This TCR beta chain was recovered during a study of T cell repertoires in cytomegalovirus infection. TCRdb independently ran MiXCR on the reads; one entry per CDR3 protein. The table records around 78,000 distinct CDR3 sequences, roughly 40% of them present only once. Of note for this clonotype: Its target is unknown.

The receptor comes from a human donor in good health (CMV status not recorded). Some clones in this sample may be carry-over from other donors' samples. The sequencing here drew on CD8+ T cells from cultured PBMCs, taken from culture after CMV antigen stimulation.

DNA for the CDR3: TGTGCCAGCAGCGCACAGGGTTTTTATTCACCCCTCCACTTT. This encodes CASSAQGFYSPLHF. V is TRBV7-2 and J is TRBJ1-6, with TRBD1 as a possible D gene (6 bases). There are 14 residues in the CDR3. Germline CDR1 reads SGHTA; CDR2 reads FQGNSA. V was trimmed by 5 bases and J by 8 bases, leaving 13 bases between them.